One and the same sample provided the 17 T cell receptor beta chains below, sequenced in a study of response to subunit inactivated influenza vaccine. Each CDR3 protein gets one entry after TCRdb re-called the RT-PCR reads with MiXCR. The table has hundreds of thousands of distinct CDR3 sequences, 6.5% to 8% seen once; the top ten hold over 10%. The source was PBMCs from blood, collected roughly 24 months after vaccination. The source is a man between 50 and 69 years old who received an inactivated influenza vaccine.

The genes are TRBV13 and TRBJ2-3; 9 nucleotides match TRBD1. Trimming took 0 bases from V and 3 from J; bases not matched to a gene: 13. The V gene's germline CDR1 is PRHDT and CDR2 FYEKMQ (reference sequence). There are 19 residues in the CDR3. The CDR3 DNA is TGTGCCAGCAGCTTAGGCACAGAATTCGGGACAGGGCTTACAGATACGCAGTATTTT. Residues: CASSLGTEFGTGLTDTQYF.

The rearrangement links TRBV18 to TRBJ2-3; 13 positions match TRBD2. V gave up 3 bases and J gave up 2 bases; unmatched junction bases: 20. The CDR3 consists of 22 residues. Germline assignment: CDR1 KGHSH and CDR2 LQKENI. CDR3: CASSPRAGVLAGGPGDTDTQYF. CDR3 nucleotides: TGTGCCAGCTCACCTAGAGCCGGGGTACTAGCGGGAGGGCCCGGTGACACAGATACGCAGTATTTT.

Note on this clonotype: Being one base from a much bigger clone, this may be a read error. The chain carries TRBV29-1 and TRBJ2-5, with D perhaps matching TRBD2 (6 bases). Between the trimmed V and J ends, which lost 3 bases and 0 bases, there was a span of 14 bases. Germline V lookup: CDR1 SQVTM, CDR2 ANQGSEA. The CDR3 is 15 residues long. As DNA, the CDR3 is TGCAGCGTTGATGGGAGGTGCCGGTACCAAGAGACCCAGTACTTC. This sequence encodes CSVDGRCRYQETQYF.

This chain joins TRBV12-3 or TRBV12-4 and TRBJ2-2; D unresolved. The CDR3 totals 14 residues. The V gene lost 6 bases and the J gene lost 3 bases, with 11 bases spanning the gap. CDR3 sequence: CASRSGGDTGELFF. The DNA of the CDR3 is TGTGCCAGCAGGTCTGGCGGAGACACCGGGGAGCTGTTTTTT.

The chain recombines TRBV11-2 with TRBJ2-3, with TRBD1 identical over 9 bases. Trimming cost V 5 bases and J 3 bases; bases outside gene matches: 18. This CDR3 has 19 residues. Germline CDR1 is SGHAT and CDR2 is FQNNGV. CDR3 region: CASSPFPGQGSVLTDTQYF. The CDR3 nucleotides read TGTGCCAGCAGCCCATTTCCGGGACAGGGATCGGTCCTAACAGATACGCAGTATTTT.

There are many counts of this clonotype. The chain recombines TRBV4-1 with TRBJ2-7; 11 nucleotides match TRBD1. CDR1 is MGHRA, CDR2 YSYEKL, per germline. The CDR3 has 18 amino acids. V shed 2 bases and J 1 base; nucleotides not matched to a gene: 10. CDR3 nucleotides: TGCGCCAGCAGCCAACTAACCGGGACAGGGGGTCAATCCTACGAGCAGTACTTC. The encoded protein is CASSQLTGTGGQSYEQYF.

The chain carries TRBV20-1 and TRBJ2-7; 7 bases are a match to TRBD2. Germline CDR1 reads DFQATT; CDR2 reads SNEGSKA (reference sequence). V lost 6 bases, J lost 2 bases, and 10 bases stayed unmatched. The CDR3 totals 14 residues. CDR3 sequence (DNA): TGCAGTGCCAATGTGCCGGGGGGAACCTACGAGCAGTACTTC. Its translation is CSANVPGGTYEQYF.

This clonotype was recorded many times. The chain links TRBV25-1 to TRBJ1-4; D gene uncertain. The germline gives CDR1 MGHDK, CDR2 SYGVNS. V gave up 5 bases and J gave up 4 bases, with 5 bases separating them. This CDR3 region has 12 residues. CDR3 nucleotides: TGTGCCAGCAGTTGGAATAATGAAAAACTGTTTTTT. Translation gives CASSWNNEKLFF.

This clonotype was counted only a few times. The chain recombines TRBV6-1 with TRBJ2-7; D unclear. Germline loops: CDR1 MNHNS, CDR2 SASEGT. Trimming pared 6 bases from V and 0 bases from J, leaving 18 bases between. This CDR3 is 16 amino acids long. The CDR3 nucleotides read TGTGCCAGCAGCCTCAACTACGACCGATCCTCCTACGAGCAGTACTTC. This sequence encodes CASSLNYDRSSYEQYF.

The V and J genes are TRBV18 and TRBJ1-1; D uncertain. The CDR3 covers 12 residues. Germline loops: CDR1 KGHSH, CDR2 LQKENI. Trimming took off 2 bases at V and 7 bases at J, with 8 bases between the two ends. CDR3 region: CASSPSEIEAFF. CDR3 bases: TGTGCCAGCTCACCAAGCGAAATTGAAGCTTTCTTT.

This clonotype was counted at least ten times. The rearrangement uses TRBV5-1 and TRBJ2-3; D might be TRBD2 (6 bases). Germline CDR1 and CDR2: SGHRS and YFSETQ. The V and J ends lost 0 bases and 0 bases respectively, with 8 bases between them. CDR3 size: 15 residues. CDR3 coding DNA: TGCGCCAGCAGCTTGGAGGGGACTAGCACAGATACGCAGTATTTT. This encodes CASSLEGTSTDTQYF. Supplemented by reference TRBV5-1 and TRBJ2-3, the full variable domain reads KAGVTQTPRYLIKTRGQQVTLSCSPISGHRSVSWYQQTPGQGLQFLFEYFSETQRNKGNFPGRFSGRQFSNSRSEMNVSTLELGDSALYLCASSLEGTSTDTQYFGPGTRLTVL.

The sample holds many counts of this clonotype. The gene calls are TRBV6-5 and TRBJ2-7; D ambiguous. The germline V gene encodes CDR1 MNHEY and CDR2 SVGAGI. Deletions cut 8 bases from V and 3 bases from J, with 14 bases between. This CDR3 contains 13 residues. CDR3 loop: CASGNPSFYEQYF. The DNA of the CDR3 is TGTGCCAGCGGTAACCCAAGCTTCTACGAGCAGTACTTC.

This clonotype was seen a handful of times. The chain combines TRBV29-1 with TRBJ1-2, with no clear D. The CDR3 has 13 residues. V lost 4 bases and J 1 base, leaving 10 bases between the germline ends. Germline V CDR1 and CDR2: SQVTM, ANQGSEA. Here the CDR3 DNA reads TGCAGCGTTGTCTTTTCCCTTAACTATGGCTACACCTTC. It yields the protein CSVVFSLNYGYTF.

This chain uses TRBV5-5 with TRBJ2-1, with TRBD2 identical over 9 bases. Germline V gene lookup returns CDR1 SGHKS and CDR2 YYEKEE (reference sequence). V gave up 4 bases and J gave up 2 bases; unmatched junction bases: 7. This CDR3 is built from 16 residues. In nucleotides, the CDR3 is TGTGCCAGCAGCCCGAAGGGACTAGCAACCTACAATGAGCAGTTCTTC. Translated: CASSPKGLATYNEQFF.

This clonotype was seen many times. One end of the junction does not line up with germline, which may come from a read error. The chain links TRBV5-1 to TRBJ1-1; 9 bases map to TRBD1. Germline loops: CDR1 SGHRS, CDR2 YFSETQ. This CDR3 is built from 15 residues. CDR3 region: CASSSGTGMNTEAFF. In DNA, the CDR3 is TGTGCCAGCAGCAGCGGGACAGGGATGAACACTGAAGCTTTCTTT.

J is TRBJ1-6 and V is TRBV30; TRBD1 might be the D (5 bases). The CDR3 extends over 14 amino acids. The germline CDR1 and CDR2 sequences are GTSNPN and SVGIG (reference sequence). The germline V and J ends were trimmed by 2 bases and 14 bases, with 19 bases remaining between them. The CDR3 DNA sequence: TGTGCCTGGAGTCTGACAGCGGGAAAAGGGGCCCTCCACTTT. Translation gives CAWSLTAGKGALHF.

This clonotype was counted many times. The chain couples TRBV9 to TRBJ2-4, with D uncertain. The ends were cut back, 1 base at V and 9 bases at J, with 14 bases in the middle. CDR1 is SGDLS, CDR2 YYNGEE, per germline. The CDR3 extends over 14 amino acids. The CDR3 nucleotides read TGTGCCAGCAGCGTAACCGGGCCCCCAAGCATTCAGTACTTC. Translated, it gives CASSVTGPPSIQYF.